A single sample is the source of the 18 T cell receptor beta chains below, sequenced in a study of CXCR3-negative and CXCR3-positive naive CD8 T cells. Study results and caveats: Against CXCR3-negative naive cells, CXCR3-positive naive cells showed more hydrophobic TRB CDR3s.

The TRB cDNA libraries were prepared by 5' RACE with UMI labels. TCRdb reprocessed the 5' RACE reads and reports one entry per CDR3 protein, with no DNA. The ten most abundant clones cover about 0.61% of a sample with 120,000 or so distinct CDR3 sequences. Their recognized antigens are unknown. Sequencing was done on a sample of naive CXCR3+ CD8+ T cells from blood. Stated subset: CD45RO-CCR7+CD27+CD95- naive CD8+ T cells expressing CXCR3 (TNR3+). These receptors were taken from a human donor in good health. Some clones in this sample may be carry-over from other donors' samples.

The V and J genes are TRBV4-1 and TRBJ2-5; TCRdb lists TRBD1, though no DNA is available to test this call. The V gene's germline CDR1 is MGHRA and CDR2 YSYEKL. There are 14 residues in the CDR3. CDR3 in amino acids: CASSQEGRVETLYF.

The gene calls are TRBV19 and TRBJ2-7; TCRdb calls TRBD1, which cannot be checked without DNA. Germline CDR1 is LNHDA and CDR2 is SQIVND (reference sequence). The CDR3 length is 15 residues. This chain's CDR3 is CASSMGQGPLYEQYF.

The rearrangement joins TRBV30 to TRBJ2-7; lacking DNA, the TRBD1 call made by TCRdb goes unchecked. The germline V gene encodes CDR1 GTSNPN and CDR2 SVGIG (reference sequence). The CDR3 consists of 14 residues. This CDR3 is CACADTIKKNEQYF.

The chain combines TRBV6-2 or TRBV6-3 with TRBJ2-7; TCRdb lists TRBD2, though no DNA is available to test this call. CDR1 and CDR2 (germline): MNHEY, SVGEGT. This CDR3 region has 15 residues. The CDR3 here is CASSSLAGEESEQYF.

The chain is built from TRBV28 and TRBJ2-1; TCRdb selects TRBD1, and the lack of DNA leaves this call unchecked. There are 16 residues in the CDR3. Germline V gives CDR1 MDHEN, CDR2 SYDVKM. The CDR3 spells CASSPGHRTGLNEQFF.

The genes are TRBV20-1 and TRBJ2-2; the TCRdb call, TRBD1, lacks DNA for checking. Germline assignment: CDR1 DFQATT and CDR2 SNEGSKA (reference sequence). The CDR3 is made up of 15 amino acids. CDR3 sequence reads: CSASLGQGNTGELFF.

CDR3 protein: CASSMTGSSYNEQFF. The rearrangement uses TRBV19 and TRBJ2-1; TCRdb calls TRBD1, which cannot be checked without DNA. This CDR3 contains 15 residues. Germline CDR1 LNHDA, CDR2 SQIVND (reference sequence).

The chain joins TRBV29-1 to TRBJ2-7; the D gene TCRdb calls, TRBD1, cannot be checked with no DNA. CDR3 length: 11 amino acids. The germline CDR1 and CDR2 sequences are SQVTM and ANQGSEA. CDR3 sequence: CSARSGVEQYF.

The chain is built from TRBV15 and TRBJ1-5; absent DNA, TCRdb's TRBD1 call cannot be checked. This CDR3 has 15 residues. Germline-derived CDR1 and CDR2 are LNHNV and YYDKDF (reference sequence). CDR3 sequence reads: CATSRDRGRGQPQHF. The full variable domain, in which reference TRBV15 and TRBJ1-5 provide the parts outside the CDR3, is DAMVIQNPRYQVTQFGKPVTLSCSQTLNHNVMYWYQQKSSQAPKLLFHYYDKDFNNEADTPDNFQSRRPNTSFCFLDIRSPGLGDTAMYLCATSRDRGRGQPQHFGDGTRLSIL.

The chain uses TRBV12-3 or TRBV12-4 and TRBJ2-2; the D call from TCRdb, TRBD2, cannot be confirmed without DNA. The CDR3 sequence is 15 residues long. The CDR3 spells CASSLAGGKPGELFF.

The rearrangement joins TRBV20-1 to TRBJ1-1; without DNA, the TCRdb call of TRBD1 cannot be checked. From germline, CDR1 is DFQATT and CDR2 SNEGSKA (reference sequence). This CDR3 region has 13 residues. CDR3 amino acids: CSAPDRMNTEAFF.

The genes are TRBV10-3 and TRBJ2-2; without DNA, the TCRdb call of TRBD1 cannot be checked. Germline V gives CDR1 ENHRY, CDR2 SYGVKD. The length of the CDR3 is 17 residues. Here the CDR3 reads CAISLDSSDINTGQLFF.

The gene calls are TRBV11-2 and TRBJ1-1; with no DNA, the TCRdb D assignment of TRBD1 cannot be verified. Germline V gene data show CDR1 as SGHAT and CDR2 as FQNNGV. The CDR3 has 14 residues. The CDR3: CASSFTGGSTEAFF. Full variable domain (rest looked up from reference TRBV11-2 and TRBJ1-1): EAGVAQSPRYKIIEKRQSVAFWCNPISGHATLYWYQQILGQGPKLLIQFQNNGVVDDSQLPKDRFSAERLKGVDSTLKIQPAKLEDSAVYLCASSFTGGSTEAFFGQGTRLTVV.

The chain combines TRBV6-1 with TRBJ2-1; TCRdb reports TRBD2, a call that lacks DNA to check it against. CDR1 is MNHNS, CDR2 SASEGT, per germline. The CDR3 loop spans 16 amino acids. This CDR3 is CASSGRLAVANNEQFF.

The chain links TRBV5-6 to TRBJ1-1; TCRdb proposes TRBD1, but this gene call is untestable without DNA. The CDR3 runs 19 residues. The germline gives CDR1 SGHDT, CDR2 YYEEEE. The CDR3 region is CASSLELWGMESENTEAFF. The variable domain in full, completed from reference TRBV5-6 and TRBJ1-1, reads DAGVTQSPTHLIKTRGQQVTLRCSPKSGHDTVSWYQQALGQGPQFIFQYYEEEERQRGNFPDRFSGHQFPNYSSELNVNALLLGDSALYLCASSLELWGMESENTEAFFGQGTRLTVV.

V usage is TRBV29-1 and J usage is TRBJ2-7; absent DNA, TCRdb's TRBD2 call cannot be checked. Germline CDR1 is SQVTM and CDR2 is ANQGSEA. CDR3 length: 16 residues. Here the CDR3 reads CSVEDQGRGRDYEQYF.

The chain recombines TRBV4-2 with TRBJ2-2; TCRdb's D gene call, TRBD1, goes unchecked for lack of DNA. Germline lookup yields CDR1 LGHNA and CDR2 YNFKEQ. The CDR3 loop spans 18 amino acids. Here the CDR3 reads CASSQVGLGSGESGELFF.

The V call is TRBV7-9, the J call TRBJ2-6. Germline V gene lookup returns CDR1 SEHNR and CDR2 FQNEAQ (reference sequence). The CDR3 has 13 residues. The CDR3 loop is CASSGSGANVLTF.